Listed here are 22 T cell receptor beta chains from one sample, sequenced in a study of blood T cell repertoires in COVID-19. Generated by immunoSEQ multiplex PCR, the TCRdb table keeps only in-frame clones and is missing some. Altogether about 150,000 clones are present, more than 80% being singletons, with the ten largest covering 0.5% to 0.55%. Sequencing was performed on peripheral blood. Every receptor here comes from a man aged 50 to 60 with acute or convalescent COVID-19.

The chain combines TRBV18 with TRBJ1-1, with 10 bases identical to TRBD1. The CDR3 runs 14 residues. J lost 7 bases, V lost 3 bases, and 5 bases had no gene match. Looked up from germline, CDR1 is KGHSH and CDR2 is LQKENI. The CDR3 here is CASSPDRGRGEAFF. CDR3 in DNA: TGTGCCAGCTCACCCGACAGGGGGCGCGGTGAAGCTTTCTTT. Complete variable domain (other parts from reference TRBV18 and TRBJ1-1): NAGVMQNPRHLVRRRGQEARLRCSPMKGHSHVYWYRQLPEEGLKFMVYLQKENIIDESGMPKERFSAEFPKEGPSILRIQQVVRGDSAAYFCASSPDRGRGEAFFGQGTRLTVV.

The genes are TRBV27 and TRBJ2-2; TRBD2 matches 11 bases. This CDR3 has 16 residues. Trimming cost V 2 bases and J 5 bases; bases outside gene matches: 4. CDR1 and CDR2 (germline): MNHEY, SMNVEV (reference sequence). CDR3 bases: TGTGCCAGCAGTTTAATGGTAGCGGGAGGGACCGGGGAGCTGTTTTTT. Amino acids: CASSLMVAGGTGELFF.

The rearrangement uses TRBV25-1 and TRBJ1-2; 7 nucleotides match TRBD1. CDR1 and CDR2 (germline): MGHDK, SYGVNS. Trimming took 1 base from V and 1 from J; bases not matched to a gene: 6. CDR3 length equals 16 residues. The chain's CDR3 is CASSEWDRSRNYGYTF. DNA of the CDR3: TGTGCCAGCAGTGAATGGGACAGATCCCGTAACTATGGCTACACCTTC.

The chain has TRBV7-9 and TRBJ1-4; TRBD1 matches at 11 bases. The CDR3 extends over 13 amino acids. The V gene's germline CDR1 is SEHNR and CDR2 FQNEAQ (reference sequence). V dropped 6 bases and J dropped 6; count of bases not matched to a gene: 0. CDR3 amino acids: CASRGQGDEKLFF. DNA of the CDR3: TGTGCCAGCAGGGGACAGGGGGATGAAAAACTGTTTTTT.

The chain has TRBV24-1 and TRBJ2-2, with D perhaps matching TRBD2 (6 bases). Trimming stripped 6 bases from V and 1 base from J, with 20 bases between. Germline CDR1 is KGHDR and CDR2 is SFDVKD. The CDR3 consists of 18 residues. The CDR3 is CATSYGSGVPWNTGELFF. Here the CDR3 DNA reads TGTGCCACCAGTTATGGTAGCGGAGTCCCCTGGAACACCGGGGAGCTGTTTTTT.

The rearrangement uses TRBV6-2 or TRBV6-3 and TRBJ1-6; 8 bases line up with TRBD1. The CDR3 covers 14 residues. The V gene's germline CDR1 is MNHEY and CDR2 SVGEGT. After removal of 4 bases from V and 9 bases from J, the junction contained 5 bases not matched to a gene. The CDR3 DNA sequence: TGTGCCAGCAGTTCGACAGGGGTGGTTTCACCCCTCCACTTT. This translates into CASSSTGVVSPLHF.

This clone has a single count. The rearrangement joins TRBV28 to TRBJ2-7, with D tentatively TRBD2 (6 bases). The CDR3 has 13 amino acids. Trimming removed 10 bases from V and 9 bases from J, with 22 bases in between. Germline CDR1 reads MDHEN; CDR2 reads SYDVKM. The CDR3 sequence: CATHERRATGQYF. The CDR3 nucleotides read TGTGCCACCCACGAGCGGAGGGCGACGGGGCAGTACTTC. The full variable domain, with the rest looked up from reference TRBV28 and TRBJ2-7, is DVKVTQSSRYLVKRTGEKVFLECVQDMDHENMFWYRQDPGLGLRLIYFSYDVKMKEKGDIPEGYSVSREKKERFSLILESASTNQTSMYLCATHERRATGQYFGPGTRLTVT.

This clone came up a few times. The V call is TRBV7-2, the J call TRBJ1-2, with unresolved D. Deletions cut 6 bases from V and 0 bases from J, with 11 bases between. The CDR3 consists of 14 residues. Germline assignment: CDR1 SGHTA and CDR2 FQGNSA. In nucleotides, the CDR3 is TGTGCCAGCAGACAAGGCGGAACTAACTATGGCTACACCTTC. Translated: CASRQGGTNYGYTF.

About this clone itself: This sample also contains other DNA sequences that code for the same CDR3. The chain links TRBV5-6 to TRBJ1-2; 8 bases agree with TRBD1. The CDR3 sequence is 14 residues long. The ends lost 5 bases at V and 2 bases at J; junction bases unmatched: 5. Germline CDR1 and CDR2: SGHDT and YYEEEE. As DNA, the CDR3 is TGTGCCAGCAGTCTTCGGGACAGGAACTATGGCTACACCTTC. Translating it yields CASSLRDRNYGYTF.

The chain is built from TRBV11-2 and TRBJ2-5; tentatively, D is TRBD1 (6 bases). The germline V and J ends were trimmed by 5 bases and 13 bases, with 14 bases remaining between them. The CDR3 is 11 amino acids. The germline V gene has CDR1 SGHAT and CDR2 FQNNGV. The CDR3 is CASSPGTLLYF. The CDR3 DNA is TGTGCCAGCAGCCCTGGGACACTCCTGTACTTC.

The chain joins TRBV7-9 to TRBJ2-7, with 8 bases matching TRBD1. There are 14 residues in the CDR3. V shed 4 bases, J shed 5 bases, and the junction held 7 bases outside the gene matches. Germline V CDR1 and CDR2: SEHNR, FQNEAQ (reference sequence). Here the CDR3 DNA reads TGTGCCAGCAGCTCACCCGGGACAGGCCACGAGCAGTACTTC. The encoded protein is CASSSPGTGHEQYF. Full variable domain (missing parts from reference TRBV7-9 and TRBJ2-7): DTGVSQNPRHKITKRGQNVTFRCDPISEHNRLYWYRQTLGQGPEFLTYFQNEAQLEKSRLLSDRFSAERPKGSFSTLEIQRTEQGDSAMYLCASSSPGTGHEQYFGPGTRLTVT.

This clone has more than one count but fewer than ten. The chain links TRBV18 to TRBJ2-7; D is unclear. The V gene's germline CDR1 is KGHSH and CDR2 LQKENI. The CDR3 sequence is 13 residues long. Trimming removed 3 bases from V and 3 bases from J, with 9 bases in between. CDR3 nucleotides: TGTGCCAGCTCACCGGCGGAGTACTACGAGCAGTACTTC. This sequence encodes CASSPAEYYEQYF.

V is TRBV7-9 and J is TRBJ2-7; D is possibly TRBD2 (6 bases). From germline, CDR1 is SEHNR and CDR2 FQNEAQ (reference sequence). The CDR3 contains 14 residues. The germline V and J ends were trimmed by 3 bases and 7 bases, with 16 bases remaining between them. The CDR3 sequence: CASSLASAGGEQYV. CDR3 DNA sequence: TGTGCCAGCAGCTTGGCATCGGCTGGGGGGGAGCAGTACGTC.

The V gene is TRBV2, the J gene TRBJ2-2; D gene ambiguous. This CDR3 comprises 16 residues. The germline V gene has CDR1 SNHLY and CDR2 FYNNEI. V lost 2 bases to trimming and J lost 0 bases, with 10 bases between them. CDR3 DNA sequence: TGTGCCAGCAGTGAAATGCAGGTTCCGAACACCGGGGAGCTGTTTTTT. Amino acids: CASSEMQVPNTGELFF.

This rearrangement joins TRBV2 to TRBJ1-1; no clear D gene. Trimming pared 2 bases from V and 7 bases from J, leaving 14 bases between. The CDR3 extends over 14 amino acids. The germline CDR1 and CDR2 sequences are SNHLY and FYNNEI. The CDR3 DNA follows: TGTGCCAGCAGTGAATTGAAGGGAGGAAATGAAGCTTTCTTT. This encodes CASSELKGGNEAFF.

This clone was seen just once. The chain employs TRBV27 and TRBJ2-7, with 10 bases lining up with TRBD2. Trimming removed 5 bases from V and 3 bases from J; junction bases left unmatched: 10. This CDR3 contains 16 residues. Per the germline V gene, CDR1 is MNHEY and CDR2 is SMNVEV (reference sequence). The CDR3 spells CASSRTAASGSYEQYF. The CDR3 coding sequence is TGTGCCAGCAGTCGCACCGCGGCTAGCGGGAGCTACGAGCAGTACTTC.

This sequence joins TRBV7-9 and TRBJ1-1; no clear D. The germline gives CDR1 SEHNR, CDR2 FQNEAQ (reference sequence). Trimming cost V 2 bases and J 0 bases, with 7 bases left between them. The CDR3 has 14 amino acids. CDR3 sequence (DNA): TGTGCCAGCAGCTTAAAGCGTATGAACACTGAAGCTTTCTTT. Amino acid sequence: CASSLKRMNTEAFF.

The V call is TRBV11-2, the J call TRBJ2-7; TRBD2 matches 9 bases. The CDR3 is made up of 18 amino acids. J gave up 1 base and V 5 bases, and 15 bases lay outside the gene matches. The germline CDR1 and CDR2 sequences are SGHAT and FQNNGV. The CDR3 sequence: CASSRRLKVAGESYEQYF. In DNA form, the CDR3 reads TGTGCCAGCAGCAGACGCCTTAAGGTAGCGGGAGAATCCTACGAGCAGTACTTC.

This chain connects TRBV5-1 to TRBJ1-5; TRBD1 matches at 7 bases. V lost 1 base to trimming and J lost 0 bases; unmatched junction nucleotides: 4. The CDR3 runs 16 residues. CDR1 and CDR2 from the germline V gene are SGHRS and YFSETQ. DNA for the CDR3: TGCGCCAGCAGCTTGACAGGGGATTATAGCAATCAGCCCCAGCATTTT. This translates into CASSLTGDYSNQPQHF.

V gene TRBV7-9 combines with J gene TRBJ1-2; D possibly corresponds to TRBD1 (6 bases). The germline gives CDR1 SEHNR, CDR2 FQNEAQ (reference sequence). This CDR3 comprises 17 residues. V was cut by 4 bases and J by 0 bases, with 18 bases left in between. CDR3 coding DNA: TGTGCCAGCAGCTCTAGAGGGGGGGACGGAGCTAACTATGGCTACACCTTC. It codes for CASSSRGGDGANYGYTF.

This chain links TRBV19 with TRBJ1-1; D call uncertain. CDR3 length: 14 residues. CDR1 is LNHDA and CDR2 is SQIVND in the germline V gene (reference sequence). The V and J ends lost 1 base and 3 bases respectively, with 9 bases between them. CDR3 protein: CASSIGQKYTEAFF. In DNA form, the CDR3 reads TGTGCCAGTAGTATAGGTCAGAAGTACACTGAAGCTTTCTTT.

The J gene is TRBJ1-4, the V gene TRBV7-2, with D perhaps matching TRBD1 (5 bases). The germline V and J ends were trimmed by 5 bases and 3 bases, with 7 bases remaining between them. In germline, CDR1 is SGHTA, CDR2 FQGNSA. The CDR3 sequence is 13 residues long. CDR3 nucleotide sequence: TGTGCCAGCAGCCCAGGGTCTAATGAAAAACTGTTTTTT. Translated: CASSPGSNEKLFF.